Below are 10 T cell receptor beta chains sequenced from a single sample in a study of molecular identifiers for immune sequencing clone quantification. TCRdb independently ran MiXCR on the PCR reads; one entry per CDR3 protein. This repertoire shows 490,000 or so distinct CDR3 sequences, 20% to 25% found once; its top ten account for about 0.78%. Material: naive CD8+ T cells from blood, with Jurkat cell RNA spiked in. Subset here: FACS-sorted CD8+CD4-CCR7+CD45RA+ naive T cells. Receptors originate from a human donor in good health. Some libraries in this study had Jurkat cell RNA spiked in.

The chain employs TRBV29-1 and TRBJ1-4; possibly TRBD1 for D (5 bases). CDR1 and CDR2 from the germline V gene are SQVTM and ANQGSEA. This CDR3 has 13 amino acids. Trimming removed 6 bases at V and 6 bases at J, with 14 bases between. CDR3 residues: CSVFGGGDEKLFF. CDR3 in DNA: TGCAGCGTCTTTGGGGGGGGGGATGAAAAACTGTTTTTT.

This chain links TRBV20-1 with TRBJ2-7; TRBD2 matches 7 bases. The CDR3 has 14 residues. Germline V gene sequence: CDR1 DFQATT, CDR2 SNEGSKA (reference sequence). With V trimmed by 3 bases and J by 2 bases, 7 bases remained unmatched. CDR3 sequence: CSARDLAVTYEQYF. CDR3 in DNA: TGCAGTGCTAGGGACCTAGCGGTTACCTACGAGCAGTACTTC.

This clonotype was seen only a few times. The chain combines TRBV10-3 with TRBJ2-5; 9 bases are a match to TRBD2. The CDR3 totals 13 residues. V lost 3 bases, J lost 5 bases, and 1 base stayed unmatched. CDR1 ENHRY and CDR2 SYGVKD come from the germline V gene. CDR3 nucleotides: TGTGCCATCAGTGAAACTAGCGGGGAGACCCAGTACTTC. Amino acids: CAISETSGETQYF.

A word on this clonotype: A read error may be the cause here, since a much bigger clone is one base away. The final CDR3 position lacks the conserved phenylalanine or tryptophan, pointing to a likely read error. This rearrangement joins TRBV7-9 to TRBJ1-1; weak D call: TRBD1 (5 bases). The germline gives CDR1 SEHNR, CDR2 FQNEAQ (reference sequence). There are 13 residues in the CDR3. V was trimmed by 5 bases and J by 1 base, leaving 8 bases between them. CDR3 amino acids: CASSGRENTEAFS. CDR3 bases: TGTGCCAGCAGCGGCAGGGAGAACACTGAAGCTTTCTCT.

A few counts support this clonotype. This clone may be a read error of a much larger clone one base away. The rearrangement joins TRBV6-5 to TRBJ2-1; D unclear. This CDR3 region has 15 residues. Per the germline V gene, CDR1 is MNHEY and CDR2 is SVGAGI. In nucleotides, the CDR3 is TGTGCCAGCAGTTCCCTGGAGAGCTCCTACGATGAGCAGTTCTTC. Protein: CASSSLESSYDEQFF.

This clonotype has ten or more counts. V and J are TRBV29-1 and TRBJ2-7, with D possibly being TRBD2 (6 bases). The V end was cut by 6 bases, the J end by 3 bases, with 18 bases between. The V gene's germline CDR1 is SQVTM and CDR2 ANQGSEA. This CDR3 is 14 amino acids long. CDR3: CSVPLGGSGYEQYF. CDR3 sequence (DNA): TGCAGCGTCCCATTGGGGGGATCCGGCTACGAGCAGTACTTC.

This clonotype was seen repeatedly, ten times or more. The rearrangement joins TRBV20-1 to TRBJ2-7; TRBD1 might be the D (6 bases). This CDR3 has 13 amino acids. Trimming took 6 bases from V and 1 from J, leaving 13 bases between them. CDR1 is DFQATT, CDR2 SNEGSKA, per germline (reference sequence). The CDR3 here is CSARQALSYEQYF. Written as DNA, the CDR3 is TGCAGTGCCAGACAGGCTTTATCCTACGAGCAGTACTTC.

The rearrangement links TRBV27 to TRBJ2-7, with 8 bases that match TRBD2. CDR1 MNHEY and CDR2 SMNVEV come from the germline V gene (reference sequence). This CDR3 region has 14 residues. With 8 bases clipped from V and 5 bases from J, the junction kept 11 bases outside the gene matches. The CDR3 nucleotides read TGTGCCAGCCAAACCGGGACTAGGGGCCACGAGCAGTACTTC. Amino acids: CASQTGTRGHEQYF.

In this sample, this clonotype turned up many times. The J gene is TRBJ2-6, the V gene TRBV5-6; weak D call: TRBD1 (5 bases). The V gene's germline CDR1 is SGHDT and CDR2 YYEEEE. V gave up 0 bases and J gave up 2 bases, with 6 bases separating them. This CDR3 has 15 residues. The CDR3 here is CASSLEGAGANVLTF. Here the CDR3 DNA reads TGTGCCAGCAGCTTGGAAGGGGCTGGGGCCAACGTCCTGACTTTC.

In this sample, this clonotype turned up many times. This chain links TRBV28 with TRBJ1-5, with no clear D. Germline V gene sequence: CDR1 MDHEN, CDR2 SYDVKM. V shed 5 bases and J shed 1 base, with 18 bases lying between them. The CDR3 runs 17 residues. Here the CDR3 reads CASSPDQLIRSNQPQHF. The CDR3 coding sequence is TGTGCCAGCAGTCCCGATCAGCTAATACGAAGCAATCAGCCCCAGCATTTT. Based on the CDR3 plus reference TRBV28 and TRBJ1-5, the full variable domain is DVKVTQSSRYLVKRTGEKVFLECVQDMDHENMFWYRQDPGLGLRLIYFSYDVKMKEKGDIPEGYSVSREKKERFSLILESASTNQTSMYLCASSPDQLIRSNQPQHFGDGTRLSIL.